Following are 18 T cell receptor beta chains from one sample sequenced in a study of T cell repertoires in cytomegalovirus infection. Their target antigens are unknown. TCRdb re-called the reads through MiXCR, storing one row per CDR3 protein. The table has 250,000 to 300,000 distinct CDR3 sequences, less than 25% seen once; the top ten hold approximately 19%. The sample was cultured PBMCs, taken from culture after CMV antigen stimulation. The receptors originated from a human donor in good health (CMV status not recorded). Some clones in this sample may be carry-over from other donors' samples.

This clonotype was observed a single time. J is TRBJ2-7 and V is TRBV23-1, with 10 bases matching TRBD1. TRBV23-1 is an ORF, and what it does is uncertain. V dropped 5 bases and J dropped 4; count of bases not matched to a gene: 8. The CDR3 is 15 amino acids. This CDR3 reads CASSFSGTGVYEQYV. The DNA for the CDR3 is TGCGCCAGCAGTTTCTCCGGGACAGGGGTGTACGAGCAGTACGTC.

This clonotype showed up just a few times. The chain recombines TRBV7-2 with TRBJ2-1, with 9 bases identical to TRBD2. The V segment lost 4 bases and the J segment 15 bases; nucleotides outside the gene matches: 13. CDR3 length: 14 amino acids. Germline V gene lookup returns CDR1 SGHTA and CDR2 FQGNSA. CDR3 region: CASSWEGGRGGGFF. CDR3 coding DNA: TGTGCCAGCAGCTGGGAGGGCGGGCGGGGGGGTGGGTTCTTC.

This clonotype was counted between two and nine times. V gene TRBV11-2 combines with J gene TRBJ1-4; D unclear. The CDR3 is 15 amino acids. V lost 1 base and J lost 3, with 9 bases in between. CDR1 is SGHAT, CDR2 FQNNGV, per germline. The CDR3 region is CASSLGSTSNEKLFF. The CDR3 nucleotides read TGTGCCAGCAGCTTAGGGAGCACATCTAATGAAAAACTGTTTTTT. Together with reference TRBV11-2 and TRBJ1-4, the CDR3 gives the full variable domain: EAGVAQSPRYKIIEKRQSVAFWCNPISGHATLYWYQQILGQGPKLLIQFQNNGVVDDSQLPKDRFSAERLKGVDSTLKIQPAKLEDSAVYLCASSLGSTSNEKLFFGSGTQLSVL.

In this sample, this clonotype turned up a few times. The V gene is TRBV9, the J gene TRBJ2-5; possibly TRBD1 for D (6 bases). This CDR3 comprises 15 residues. Germline V gene sequence: CDR1 SGDLS, CDR2 YYNGEE. V lost 4 bases and J lost 5, with 18 bases in between. In DNA form, the CDR3 reads TGTGCCAGCAGCTCCCCCAGGGGTACTCATGAGACCCAGTACTTC. Its translation is CASSSPRGTHETQYF.

The gene calls are TRBV5-4 and TRBJ1-1; 7 bases are shared with TRBD1. After removal of 4 bases from V and 0 bases from J, the junction contained 3 bases not matched to a gene. This CDR3 comprises 14 residues. Looked up from germline, CDR1 is SGHNT and CDR2 is YYREEE (reference sequence). The CDR3 region has the DNA TGTGCCAGCAGCATAGGACAGGTGAACACTGAAGCTTTCTTT. Protein: CASSIGQVNTEAFF. Drawing the rest from reference TRBV5-4 and TRBJ1-1, the complete variable domain is ETGVTQSPTHLIKTRGQQVTLRCSSQSGHNTVSWYQQALGQGPQFIFQYYREEENGRGNFPPRFSGLQFPNYSSELNVNALELDDSALYLCASSIGQVNTEAFFGQGTRLTVV.

The rearrangement uses TRBV6-1 and TRBJ1-2, with TRBD1 as a possible D gene (6 bases). The CDR3 consists of 14 residues. Trimming took off 6 bases at V and 5 bases at J, with 16 bases between the two ends. CDR1 MNHNS and CDR2 SASEGT come from the germline V gene. Here the CDR3 reads CASRPTGPAYGYTF. CDR3 nucleotides: TGTGCCAGCAGGCCTACAGGGCCGGCATATGGCTACACCTTC.

This chain links TRBV19 with TRBJ2-1; D perhaps matches TRBD1 (8 bases). CDR1 LNHDA and CDR2 SQIVND come from the germline V gene (reference sequence). V lost 4 bases, J lost 6 bases, and 13 bases lay in between. This CDR3 spans 14 amino acids. The DNA for the CDR3 is TGTGCCAGTAGTACTACAGGGGGGGTCAATGAGCAGTTCTTC. It yields the protein CASSTTGGVNEQFF.

The V gene is TRBV6-8, the J gene TRBJ2-3; 11 bases map to TRBD2. The CDR3 has 16 residues. Trimming cost V 6 bases and J 4 bases; bases outside gene matches: 9. Germline lookup yields CDR1 MNHGY and CDR2 SAAAGT. The CDR3 DNA sequence: TGTGCCAGCAGCCTACGCACTAGCGGGAGATCAGATACGCAGTATTTT. Encoded protein: CASSLRTSGRSDTQYF.

The chain combines TRBV5-6 with TRBJ2-7, with 8 nucleotides matching TRBD1. The junction had 8 bases not matched to a gene; V was cut back by 3 bases and J by 3 bases. CDR1 SGHDT and CDR2 YYEEEE come from the germline V gene. The CDR3 totals 15 residues. In nucleotides, the CDR3 is TGTGCCAGCAGCTCTCTCCCGGGACAGGACTACGAGCAGTACTTC. Protein sequence: CASSSLPGQDYEQYF.

V usage is TRBV5-5 and J usage is TRBJ2-7, with D unresolved. V was cut by 4 bases and J by 4 bases, with 15 bases left in between. CDR1 is SGHKS, CDR2 YYEKEE, per germline (reference sequence). This CDR3 region has 14 residues. The CDR3 region is CASSEAVRTYEQYV. In DNA, the CDR3 is TGTGCCAGCAGCGAGGCTGTCAGAACTTACGAGCAGTACGTC.

The V and J genes are TRBV5-4 and TRBJ2-3; 7 bases agree with TRBD2. Germline V CDR1 and CDR2: SGHNT, YYREEE (reference sequence). CDR3 length: 15 residues. V dropped 4 bases and J dropped 4; count of bases not matched to a gene: 9. The CDR3 spells CASSPQGGPSDTQYF. CDR3 coding DNA: TGTGCCAGCAGCCCGCAGGGAGGGCCATCAGATACGCAGTATTTT.

The rearrangement joins TRBV13 to TRBJ1-3; possible D gene TRBD1, 5 bases. Germline assignment: CDR1 PRHDT and CDR2 FYEKMQ (reference sequence). Trimming removed 5 bases from V and 0 bases from J, with 11 bases in between. CDR3 length: 15 amino acids. CDR3 region: CASSLPGGSGNTIYF. Written as DNA, the CDR3 is TGTGCCAGCAGCCTCCCCGGGGGCTCTGGAAACACCATATATTTT. The full variable domain, rest sourced from reference TRBV13 and TRBJ1-3, is AAGVIQSPRHLIKEKRETATLKCYPIPRHDTVYWYQQGPGQDPQFLISFYEKMQSDKGSIPDRFSAQQFSDYHSELNMSSLELGDSALYFCASSLPGGSGNTIYFGEGSWLTVV.

This clonotype occurred many times. This chain joins TRBV12-3 or TRBV12-4 and TRBJ2-7; TRBD2 matches 7 bases. The CDR3 length is 13 residues. Germline trimming cut 6 bases from V and 2 bases from J; bases unmatched to any gene: 4. CDR3 sequence reads: CASRPGTTYEQYF. The CDR3 DNA reads TGTGCCAGCAGACCCGGGACTACCTACGAGCAGTACTTC.

This clonotype was recorded many times. The V call is TRBV7-2, the J call TRBJ1-1, with TRBD1 matching over 9 bases. Germline values: CDR1 SGHTA, CDR2 FQGNSA. CDR3 size: 16 residues. After removal of 3 bases from V and 1 base from J, the junction contained 6 bases not matched to a gene. The CDR3 bases are TGTGCCAGCAGCTTTCCCCGGGGACAGGGGAACACTGAAGCTTTCTTT. Translating gives CASSFPRGQGNTEAFF.

The rearrangement uses TRBV10-3 and TRBJ1-1, with 9 bases aligning to TRBD1. After removal of 10 bases from V and 5 bases from J, the junction contained 11 bases not matched to a gene. This CDR3 comprises 14 residues. Per germline, CDR1 ENHRY and CDR2 SYGVKD. The CDR3 sequence: CATFPGQGRTEAFF. The CDR3 DNA sequence: TGTGCCACCTTTCCGGGACAGGGTCGAACTGAAGCTTTCTTT.

The rearrangement links TRBV11-1 to TRBJ2-5, with D uncertain. Between the trimmed V and J ends, which lost 4 bases and 5 bases, there was a span of 11 bases. Germline V gene data show CDR1 as SGHAT and CDR2 as FQDESV (reference sequence). The CDR3 extends over 13 amino acids. The CDR3 sequence: CASSSQIRETQYF. CDR3 coding DNA: TGTGCCAGCAGCTCCCAAATACGGGAGACCCAGTACTTC.

The J gene is TRBJ2-1, the V gene TRBV11-2, with 7 bases fitting TRBD2. The germline CDR1 and CDR2 sequences are SGHAT and FQNNGV. The CDR3 totals 14 residues. Trimming removed 2 bases from V and 8 bases from J; junction bases left unmatched: 6. CDR3 residues: CASSLIGRSDEQFF. The CDR3 region has the DNA TGTGCCAGCAGCTTAATCGGGAGGTCGGATGAGCAGTTCTTC.

This chain links TRBV19 with TRBJ2-7; TRBD2 matches at 8 bases. CDR3 length: 13 amino acids. Trimming took 7 bases from V and 1 from J; bases not matched to a gene: 3. Per the germline V gene, CDR1 is LNHDA and CDR2 is SQIVND (reference sequence). The CDR3 loop is CASTIAGSYEQYF. The CDR3 DNA reads as TGTGCCAGTACAATAGCGGGATCCTACGAGCAGTACTTC. The full variable domain, its missing parts supplied by reference TRBV19 and TRBJ2-7, is DGGITQSPKYLFRKEGQNVTLSCEQNLNHDAMYWYRQDPGQGLRLIYYSQIVNDFQKGDIAEGYSVSREKKESFPLTVTSAQKNPTAFYLCASTIAGSYEQYFGPGTRLTVT.